Listed below are T cell receptor beta chains from one sample, sequenced in a study of T cell responses to AZD1222 COVID-19 vaccine. The data were produced by immunoSEQ multiplex PCR, yet TCRdb's version contains in-frame clones alone and is incomplete. The sample contains under 150,000 clones, roughly 92% of which appear only once. Sequenced material: peripheral blood, taken 28 days after the second AZD1222 dose. All receptors come from an adult who received the AZD1222 COVID-19 vaccine. The CDR3 runs from the conserved cysteine through the conserved F or W. D genes are given only for firm matches. Clone size is given for some rows only: seen once, a few or many times, or a class if the clone is expanded.

>TRBJ2-2|TRBV30|once|-
TGTGCCTGGAGCGAGATTGGGGCCAACACCGGGGAGCTGTTTTTT
CAWSEIGANTGELFF
>TRBJ1-1|TRBV7-2|-|-
TGTGCCAGCAGCTTACAAGGGTTGAACACTGAAGCTTTCTTT
CASSLQGLNTEAFF
>TRBJ2-1|TRBV7-3|-|TRBD1
TGTGCCAGCAGCTTCCGCGGACAGGGGGCGATTCATGGTGAGCAGTTCTTC
CASSFRGQGAIHGEQFF
>TRBJ2-3|TRBV18|-|TRBD2
TGTGCCAGCTCCCGGACTAGCGGGGAACACACAGATACGCAGTATTTT
CASSRTSGEHTDTQYF
>TRBJ2-1|TRBV25-1|-|-
TGTGCCAGCAGTGAATTTGCCAAACCGCCCTACAATGAGCAGTTCTTC
CASSEFAKPPYNEQFF
>TRBJ1-2|TRBV6-5|-|-
TGTGCCAGCAGTTACGGGTCGGAAGGCTACACCTTC
CASSYGSEGYTF
>TRBJ2-6|TRBV7-2|-|-
TGTGCCAGCAGCTTCCCATCTGGGGCCAACGTCCTGACTTTC
CASSFPSGANVLTF
>TRBJ1-1|TRBV9|once|-
TGTGCCAGCAGCGCGACCATTGTAGGGTTCACTGAAGCTTTCTTT
CASSATIVGFTEAFF
>TRBJ2-3|TRBV5-8|-|TRBD1
TGTGCCAGCAGCCCAGGACAGGGGAGGAGCACAGATACGCAGTATTTT
CASSPGQGRSTDTQYF
>TRBJ2-7|TRBV19|-|TRBD2
TGTGCCAGTAGTAAGGGACTAGCGGGATCCTACGAGCAGTACTTC
CASSKGLAGSYEQYF
>TRBJ1-5|TRBV10-3|-|-
TGTGCCATCAGTGACGAAAATTATAGCAATCAGCCCCAGCATTTT
CAISDENYSNQPQHF
>TRBJ1-5|TRBV18|-|-
TGTGCCAGCTCACCGGGGTCGGAGGGTCTGGGGCCCCAGCATTTT
CASSPGSEGLGPQHF
>TRBJ1-5|TRBV5-1|-|-
TGCGCCAGCAGCCAGGGAGGTAGCAATCAGCCCCAGCATTTT
CASSQGGSNQPQHF
>TRBJ1-6|TRBV19|once|TRBD1
TGTGCCAGTAGCCCTCCGGGACAGGGGGGTTCACCCCTCCACTTT
CASSPPGQGGSPLHF
>TRBJ2-5|TRBV6-6|-|TRBD2
TGTGCCAGCAGTCCTGGTCGGCGCGGGGGGGCCGCAGAGACCCAGTACTTC
CASSPGRRGGAAETQYF
>TRBJ2-6|TRBV7-6|-|-
TGTGCCAGCAGCTTGAACGGGGGGCTGAGCTCTGGGGCCAACGTCCTGACTTTC
CASSLNGGLSSGANVLTF
>TRBJ2-1|TRBV7-2|-|-
TGTGCCAGCAGCTTAGCCCCTAGCAGGGATGAGCAGTTCTTC
CASSLAPSRDEQFF
>TRBJ2-7|TRBV27|-|TRBD2
TGTGCCAGCAGTTTCGGAGCGGGAGGCCGGGGGGAGTACTTC
CASSFGAGGRGEYF